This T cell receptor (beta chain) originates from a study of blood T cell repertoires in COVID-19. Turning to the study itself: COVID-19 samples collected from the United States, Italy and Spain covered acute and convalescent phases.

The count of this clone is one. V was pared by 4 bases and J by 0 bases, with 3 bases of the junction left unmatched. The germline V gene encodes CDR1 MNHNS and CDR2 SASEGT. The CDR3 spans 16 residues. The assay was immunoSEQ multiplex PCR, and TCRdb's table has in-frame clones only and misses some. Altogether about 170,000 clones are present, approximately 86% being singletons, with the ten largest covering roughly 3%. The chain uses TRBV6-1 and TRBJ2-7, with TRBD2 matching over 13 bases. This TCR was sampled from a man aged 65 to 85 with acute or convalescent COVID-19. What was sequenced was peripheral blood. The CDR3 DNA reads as TGTGCCAGCAGTGTAGGGACTAGCGGGGTCTCCTACGAGCAGTACTTC. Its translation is CASSVGTSGVSYEQYF.